This T cell receptor (beta chain) was retrieved from a study of cytomegalovirus exposure and HLA in healthy donors. Background on the study: According to later analysis, the same platform produced the 100 to 150 validation and several hundred first-cohort repertoires. Study-wide findings and caveats: Specificity for CMV antigens was confirmed in vitro for a few of the CMV-associated chains.

The CDR3 sequence is 14 residues long. CDR1 SQVTM and CDR2 ANQGSEA come from the germline V gene. The J segment lost 3 bases and the V segment lost 4 bases, leaving 5 bases of the junction unmatched. This clone was picked up one time. The antigen is unknown. Assay used: immunoSEQ multiplex PCR; TCRdb lists only in-frame clones, some missing. The data hold 200,000 or so clones, with 80% to 90% observed a single time. The receptor was isolated from a woman aged 25 to 39 in good health and CMV-seropositive. The source material was PBMCs. The V call is TRBV29-1, the J call TRBJ2-3; 9 bases are shared with TRBD1. The chain's CDR3 is CSVVGTGLTDTQYF. For the CDR3, the DNA is TGCAGCGTTGTCGGGACAGGGTTAACAGATACGCAGTATTTT.